This TCR beta chain stems from a study of T-cell memory formation after mild COVID-19. Study-level background: Among the donors, TCR clusters were largely specific to each donor.

V shed 4 bases and J shed 6 bases, with 19 bases lying between them. The CDR3 is made up of 15 amino acids. Findings and caveats of the study: CD4+ contracting clones were found mainly in CM and EM, and CD8+ ones in EMRA. In pre-infection memory, a portion of responding clones appeared, which suggested that cross-reactive memory joined. Clones contracting across day 15 to 85 had a balanced CD4/CD8 profile; later expanding clones leaned CD4+.

In this sample, this clonotype turned up many times. Its specificity is unknown. TCRdb re-derived calls from the 5' RACE reads in MiXCR, one entry per CDR3 protein. In the table there are approximately 60,000 distinct CDR3 sequences, over 7.5% of which are singletons. V gene TRBV12-3 or TRBV12-4 combines with J gene TRBJ2-7; perhaps TRBD1 as D (5 bases). The sequencing sample was made of PBMCs or a T cell subset sorted from them (not recorded which). The clonotype comes from a man aged 18 to 29 who had mild COVID-19 (a few samples of this study predate the infection). Cell type and time point are not known. The CDR3 nucleotides are TGTGCCAGCAGTTGGGGCTCCGGCCATGGGATCGAGCAGTACGTC. Amino acids: CASSWGSGHGIEQYV.